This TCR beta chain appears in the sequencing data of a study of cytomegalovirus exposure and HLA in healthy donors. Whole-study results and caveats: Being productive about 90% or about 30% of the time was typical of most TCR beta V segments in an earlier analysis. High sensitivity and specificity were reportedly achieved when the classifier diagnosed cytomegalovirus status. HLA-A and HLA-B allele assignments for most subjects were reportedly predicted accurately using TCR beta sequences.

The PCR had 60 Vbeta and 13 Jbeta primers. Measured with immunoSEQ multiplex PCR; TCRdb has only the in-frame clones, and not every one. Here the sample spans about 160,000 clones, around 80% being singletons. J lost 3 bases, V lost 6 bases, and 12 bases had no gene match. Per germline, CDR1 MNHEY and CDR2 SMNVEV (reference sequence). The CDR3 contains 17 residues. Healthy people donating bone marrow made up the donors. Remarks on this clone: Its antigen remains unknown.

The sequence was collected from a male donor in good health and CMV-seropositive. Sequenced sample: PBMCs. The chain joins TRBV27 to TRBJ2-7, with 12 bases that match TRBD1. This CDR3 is CASRGQGAVSGYYEQYF. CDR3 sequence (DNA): TGTGCCAGCAGGGGACAGGGGGCGGTTAGCGGCTACTACGAGCAGTACTTC.